This passage covers 29 T cell receptor beta chains from one sample sequenced in a study of cytomegalovirus exposure and HLA in healthy donors. A multiplex PCR was run with 60 Vbeta primers and 13 Jbeta primers. Only in-frame clones appear in the TCRdb table, and some are missing; sequencing was by immunoSEQ multiplex PCR. The repertoire holds fewer than 150,000 clones, approximately 15% seen once, with 1.5% to 2% in the top ten. The sequencing input was PBMCs. These receptors all stem from a woman under 30 in good health and CMV-seronegative.

This clone was detected only a few times. The chain employs TRBV27 and TRBJ2-7; D is possibly TRBD2 (5 bases). CDR1 and CDR2 (germline): MNHEY, SMNVEV (reference sequence). Trimming pared 3 bases from V and 3 bases from J, leaving 12 bases between. CDR3 length: 14 amino acids. The DNA for the CDR3 is TGTGCCAGCAGTTTCGGGGAAGGGAGCTACGAGCAGTACTTC. This gives the protein CASSFGEGSYEQYF.

The chain recombines TRBV6-5 with TRBJ2-2; 8 bases map to TRBD1. This CDR3 is 15 amino acids long. CDR1 is MNHEY and CDR2 is SVGAGI in the germline V gene. The V segment lost 2 bases and the J segment 4 bases; nucleotides outside the gene matches: 3. The CDR3 loop reads CASSYGGQVTGELFF. The CDR3 nucleotides read TGTGCCAGCAGTTACGGGGGACAGGTCACCGGGGAGCTGTTTTTT.

CDR3 sequence: CASSPKGSEQYF. CDR3 nucleotide sequence: TGTGCCAGCTCCCCAAAAGGGAGCGAGCAGTACTTC. The chain employs TRBV6-5 and TRBJ2-7; tentatively, D is TRBD2 (5 bases). The V and J ends lost 8 bases and 6 bases respectively, with 14 bases between them. The germline gives CDR1 MNHEY, CDR2 SVGAGI. The CDR3 spans 12 residues.

V gene TRBV5-4 combines with J gene TRBJ1-1, with D unclear. V lost 4 bases, J lost 5 bases, and 18 bases lay in between. Germline loops: CDR1 SGHNT, CDR2 YYREEE (reference sequence). The CDR3 loop spans 15 amino acids. CDR3 nucleotide sequence: TGTGCCAGCAGCCCTCCCCAAGACAAAGGTACTGAAGCTTTCTTT. This sequence encodes CASSPPQDKGTEAFF.

This clone was counted between two and nine times. This sequence joins TRBV6-5 and TRBJ1-5; maybe TRBD1 (5 bases). CDR1 is MNHEY and CDR2 is SVGAGI in the germline V gene. This CDR3 region has 15 residues. V lost 5 bases to trimming and J lost 3 bases, with 14 bases between them. CDR3 sequence reads: CASSPQAGFNQPQHF. Written as DNA, the CDR3 is TGTGCCAGCAGTCCACAGGCAGGTTTCAATCAGCCCCAGCATTTT.

The chain recombines TRBV7-2 with TRBJ1-2, with D perhaps matching TRBD1 (5 bases). V lost 4 bases and J lost 7, with 13 bases in between. The CDR3 length is 13 residues. The germline V gene has CDR1 SGHTA and CDR2 FQGNSA. DNA for the CDR3: TGTGCCAGCAGCTCAGGCAGGGCGAGTGGCTACACCTTC. Encoded protein: CASSSGRASGYTF.

The chain uses TRBV29-1 and TRBJ1-5, with 7 bases lining up with TRBD1. J gave up 4 bases and V 7 bases, and 16 bases lay outside the gene matches. Germline V gene sequence: CDR1 SQVTM, CDR2 ANQGSEA. CDR3 length: 16 residues. This chain's CDR3 is CSGPNFGTASNQPQHF. The CDR3 DNA follows: TGCAGCGGTCCCAACTTCGGGACAGCTTCGAATCAGCCCCAGCATTTT. Full variable domain (rest looked up from reference TRBV29-1 and TRBJ1-5): SAVISQKPSRDICQRGTSLTIQCQVDSQVTMMFWYRQQPGQSLTLIATANQGSEATYESGFVIDKFPISRPNLTFSTLTVSNMSPEDSSIYLCSGPNFGTASNQPQHFGDGTRLSIL.

This sequence joins TRBV7-9 and TRBJ2-7, with D perhaps TRBD1 (5 bases). Trimming removed 5 bases from V and 2 bases from J, with 13 bases in between. Germline-derived CDR1 and CDR2 are SEHNR and FQNEAQ (reference sequence). This CDR3 comprises 14 residues. The CDR3 reads CASSTLDRPYEQYF. DNA of the CDR3: TGTGCCAGCAGCACCTTAGACAGACCCTACGAGCAGTACTTC.

DNA of the CDR3: TGCGCCAGCAGCTTGTTGTCCGGGAACGAAAACATTCAGTACTTC. Residues: CASSLLSGNENIQYF. V is TRBV5-1 and J is TRBJ2-4, with D perhaps TRBD2 (5 bases). V was shortened by 1 base and J by 5 bases, with 13 bases between the two germline ends. The germline gives CDR1 SGHRS, CDR2 YFSETQ. The CDR3 sequence is 15 residues long.

This clone was seen a few times. The chain couples TRBV11-2 to TRBJ1-4; 7 positions agree with TRBD1. Per the germline V gene, CDR1 is SGHAT and CDR2 is FQNNGV. Trimming removed 5 bases from V and 3 bases from J; junction bases left unmatched: 3. The CDR3 loop spans 14 amino acids. CDR3 DNA sequence: TGTGCCAGCAGCCCTACAGGGGCTAATGAAAAACTGTTTTTT. It is translated as CASSPTGANEKLFF.

This sequence joins TRBV7-9 and TRBJ2-2; D perhaps matches TRBD2 (5 bases). V was trimmed by 7 bases and J by 0 bases, leaving 9 bases between them. This CDR3 contains 14 residues. Germline assignment: CDR1 SEHNR and CDR2 FQNEAQ (reference sequence). The CDR3 here is CASTTGTNTGELFF. The CDR3 DNA reads as TGTGCCAGCACGACGGGAACGAACACCGGGGAGCTGTTTTTT.

In this sample, this clone turned up a few times. The V and J genes are TRBV28 and TRBJ1-5; no firm D call. CDR3 length: 15 residues. Germline assignment: CDR1 MDHEN and CDR2 SYDVKM. V gave up 4 bases and J gave up 2 bases, with 12 bases separating them. CDR3 protein: CASSSLGGRNQPQHF. The CDR3 DNA is TGTGCCAGCAGTTCCCTCGGCGGGCGCAATCAGCCCCAGCATTTT.

V usage is TRBV28 and J usage is TRBJ1-3, with a tentative D call TRBD1 (5 bases). Trimming stripped 5 bases from V and 4 bases from J, with 15 bases between. The CDR3 is 15 amino acids. Germline assignment: CDR1 MDHEN and CDR2 SYDVKM. This CDR3 is CASSGRGVGGNTIYF. The CDR3 coding sequence is TGTGCCAGCAGTGGTCGGGGGGTCGGGGGAAACACCATATATTTT.

This clone was counted between two and nine times. The rearrangement links TRBV11-2 to TRBJ2-2; 11 nucleotides match TRBD1. This CDR3 spans 18 amino acids. Germline CDR1 SGHAT, CDR2 FQNNGV. After removal of 5 bases from V and 2 bases from J, the junction contained 10 bases not matched to a gene. The CDR3: CASSTRTGGSFNTGELFF. The CDR3 DNA sequence: TGTGCCAGCAGCACCCGGACAGGGGGCTCCTTTAACACCGGGGAGCTGTTTTTT.

The rearrangement joins TRBV6-1 to TRBJ1-5; 10 bases fit TRBD1. J was trimmed by 5 bases and V by 2 bases; bases with no gene match: 6. Germline assignment: CDR1 MNHNS and CDR2 SASEGT. The CDR3 is 16 amino acids. CDR3 protein: CASSEKSGQGDQPQHF. The CDR3 DNA is TGTGCCAGCAGTGAAAAGAGCGGACAGGGGGATCAGCCCCAGCATTTT.

V gene TRBV28 combines with J gene TRBJ1-1, with 8 bases matching TRBD1. Trimming removed 6 bases from V and 0 bases from J; junction bases left unmatched: 6. Germline values: CDR1 MDHEN, CDR2 SYDVKM. The CDR3 runs to 15 residues. The CDR3 loop reads CASSPPGQVNTEAFF. CDR3 coding DNA: TGTGCCAGCAGCCCGCCGGGACAGGTGAACACTGAAGCTTTCTTT. The complete variable domain, with remaining parts taken from reference TRBV28 and TRBJ1-1, reads DVKVTQSSRYLVKRTGEKVFLECVQDMDHENMFWYRQDPGLGLRLIYFSYDVKMKEKGDIPEGYSVSREKKERFSLILESASTNQTSMYLCASSPPGQVNTEAFFGQGTRLTVV.

The chain combines TRBV25-1 with TRBJ2-1, with 12 bases matching TRBD2. Germline loops: CDR1 MGHDK, CDR2 SYGVNS. V gave up 2 bases and J gave up 10 bases; unmatched junction bases: 12. The CDR3 spans 17 residues. CDR3 DNA: TGTGCCAGCAGTGAACCCACCGGAACTAGCGGGAGGAAAGAGCAGTTCTTC. It yields the protein CASSEPTGTSGRKEQFF.

This clone was counted a few times. The chain carries TRBV28 and TRBJ1-1, with TRBD1 as a possible D gene (5 bases). The CDR3 consists of 13 residues. The V gene lost 6 bases and the J gene lost 7 bases, with 15 bases spanning the gap. From germline, CDR1 is MDHEN and CDR2 SYDVKM. The CDR3 DNA reads TGTGCCAGCAGGCGCACTGGGGGACTTGAAGCTTTCTTT. Protein: CASRRTGGLEAFF.

This clone has a handful of counts. V is TRBV5-1 and J is TRBJ1-5; 7 nucleotides align to TRBD1. Trimming took 4 bases from V and 4 from J; bases not matched to a gene: 8. Germline CDR1 SGHRS, CDR2 YFSETQ. This CDR3 has 15 amino acids. In DNA, the CDR3 is TGCGCCAGCAGCCAGACCGGGACAGAGAATCAGCCCCAGCATTTT. Amino acid sequence: CASSQTGTENQPQHF.

The CDR3 reads CASSVESRANEQFF. The CDR3 bases are TGTGCCAGCAGCGTAGAGAGCAGGGCTAATGAGCAGTTCTTC. The V gene is TRBV9, the J gene TRBJ2-1; possible D gene TRBD1, 5 bases. Trimming took 0 bases from V and 7 from J, leaving 11 bases between them. The CDR3 is made up of 14 amino acids. The germline CDR1 and CDR2 sequences are SGDLS and YYNGEE.

This chain connects TRBV9 to TRBJ1-1; maybe TRBD1 (5 bases). V was cut by 0 bases and J by 5 bases, with 11 bases left in between. The CDR3 runs to 14 residues. Germline V CDR1 and CDR2: SGDLS, YYNGEE. DNA for the CDR3: TGTGCCAGCAGCGTAGGTGGGGCGCGAACTGAAGCTTTCTTT. Protein: CASSVGGARTEAFF.

This clone was picked up a small number of times. The gene calls are TRBV6-1 and TRBJ1-5; the D gene is possibly TRBD1 (6 bases). Trimming stripped 7 bases from V and 5 bases from J, with 15 bases between. Germline CDR1 is MNHNS and CDR2 is SASEGT. This CDR3 region has 14 residues. CDR3 nucleotide sequence: TGTGCCAGCATTATGGGACAACGAGATCAGCCCCAGCATTTT. This codes for CASIMGQRDQPQHF.

This clone was observed a few times. The chain employs TRBV9 and TRBJ1-5; D gene ambiguous. The V end was cut by 4 bases, the J end by 6 bases, with 20 bases between. The CDR3 runs 16 residues. Germline CDR1 and CDR2: SGDLS and YYNGEE. The CDR3 coding sequence is TGTGCCAGCAGCCCTCGTTCCGGTGAAGAGGGTCAGCCCCAGCATTTT. Amino acids: CASSPRSGEEGQPQHF.

This clone has more than one count but fewer than ten. The chain combines TRBV5-4 with TRBJ1-1, with TRBD1 matching over 7 bases. Per germline, CDR1 SGHNT and CDR2 YYREEE (reference sequence). Germline trimming cut 4 bases from V and 1 base from J; bases unmatched to any gene: 4. This CDR3 is built from 14 residues. CDR3: CASSPGQTNTEAFF. The CDR3 DNA follows: TGTGCCAGCAGCCCGGGACAGACGAACACTGAAGCTTTCTTT.

In this sample, this clone turned up a few times. This chain uses TRBV6-5 with TRBJ1-2; no firm D call. Germline-derived CDR1 and CDR2 are MNHEY and SVGAGI. The CDR3 has 15 amino acids. The V end lost 2 bases, the J end lost 3 bases, and 13 bases lay between the germline ends. CDR3: CASSYGRDRDYGYTF. CDR3 sequence (DNA): TGTGCCAGCAGTTACGGGCGGGATAGGGACTATGGCTACACCTTC.

This clone was recorded a few times. The genes are TRBV10-2 and TRBJ2-2; 7 bases match TRBD2. With 4 bases clipped from V and 3 bases from J, the junction kept 5 bases outside the gene matches. Looked up from germline, CDR1 is WSHSY and CDR2 is SAAADI. There are 15 residues in the CDR3. As DNA, the CDR3 is TGCGCCAGCAGTGGGCGTCTAGCGGACACCGGGGAGCTGTTTTTT. Amino acid sequence: CASSGRLADTGELFF.

In its sample, this clone was seen a few times. Other DNA sequences in this specimen translate into the identical CDR3. V gene TRBV5-1 combines with J gene TRBJ2-1; TRBD2 might be the D (6 bases). In germline, CDR1 is SGHRS, CDR2 YFSETQ. This CDR3 is 13 amino acids long. Trimming cost V 4 bases and J 5 bases, with 10 bases left between them. CDR3 sequence: CASSPGGDNEQFF. DNA for the CDR3: TGCGCCAGCAGCCCGGGCGGGGACAATGAGCAGTTCTTC.

The V and J genes are TRBV6-1 and TRBJ1-5; possible D gene TRBD1, 6 bases. Germline V gene data show CDR1 as MNHNS and CDR2 as SASEGT. Between the trimmed V and J ends, which lost 2 bases and 2 bases, there was a span of 13 bases. The length of the CDR3 is 16 residues. The CDR3 here is CASSEWAQGGNQPQHF. CDR3 bases: TGTGCCAGCAGTGAATGGGCACAGGGAGGCAATCAGCCCCAGCATTTT.

J is TRBJ1-5 and V is TRBV19; tentative D call: TRBD1 (5 bases). V lost 5 bases and J lost 1, with 15 bases in between. This CDR3 spans 16 amino acids. The germline V gene encodes CDR1 LNHDA and CDR2 SQIVND (reference sequence). The CDR3 reads CASSLLRGQSNQPQHF. The CDR3 DNA reads TGTGCCAGTAGTCTGCTAAGGGGTCAGAGCAATCAGCCCCAGCATTTT.